These 21 T cell receptor beta chains were sequenced from one sample in a study of human T cells and chemical hapten exposure. The time point is: pre-sensitization, week 0. Regarding treatment: therapeutic diphenylcyclopropenone sensitization with weekly scalp DPC. TCRdb passed the RACE reads through MiXCR, listing each CDR3 protein once. The data show around 260,000 distinct CDR3 sequences, approximately 8.6% seen once. Sequences were derived from whole blood, sampled in connection with sensitization to the hapten diphenylcyclopropenone (DPC). The receptors derive from a woman between 35 and 50 years old with alopecia areata. Some clones in this sample may be carry-over from other donors' samples.

This clonotype was counted at least ten times. The chain has TRBV9 and TRBJ1-1; D uncertain. V was shortened by 0 bases and J by 2 bases, with 8 bases between the two germline ends. CDR1 and CDR2 (germline): SGDLS, YYNGEE. CDR3 length equals 14 residues. CDR3 DNA: TGTGCCAGCAGCGTAGGGCAGGTCAACACTGAAGCTTTCTTT. It codes for CASSVGQVNTEAFF.

This clonotype was counted at least ten times. J is TRBJ1-2 and V is TRBV29-1; D gene uncertain. The CDR3 consists of 13 residues. Trimming cost V 3 bases and J 0 bases, with 8 bases left between them. CDR1 is SQVTM and CDR2 is ANQGSEA in the germline V gene. Here the CDR3 DNA reads TGCAGCGTTGAGGGAAAAACTAACTATGGCTACACCTTC. Translated: CSVEGKTNYGYTF.

This clonotype was seen a few times. The chain combines TRBV29-1 with TRBJ2-1; tentatively, D is TRBD2 (5 bases). V shed 2 bases and J shed 10 bases, with 12 bases lying between them. Germline CDR1 reads SQVTM; CDR2 reads ANQGSEA. This CDR3 is built from 12 residues. The CDR3 DNA reads as TGCAGCGTTGAACGTGGGAGCGGCGAGCAGTTCTTC. Protein sequence: CSVERGSGEQFF.

The V call is TRBV28, the J call TRBJ2-1; 12 bases match TRBD2. The germline CDR1 and CDR2 sequences are MDHEN and SYDVKM. V shed 5 bases, J shed 5 bases, and the junction held 7 bases outside the gene matches. The CDR3 totals 16 residues. CDR3 coding DNA: TGTGCCAGCAGTACCGGACTAGCGGGAATAAACAATGAGCAGTTCTTC. Its translation: CASSTGLAGINNEQFF.

The chain recombines TRBV5-4 with TRBJ2-1, with 10 bases that match TRBD1. V lost 4 bases and J lost 9; bases outside the gene matches: 10. This CDR3 has 15 amino acids. Germline V gene lookup returns CDR1 SGHNT and CDR2 YYREEE (reference sequence). The CDR3 protein is CASSPTGQGVFEQFF. In DNA form, the CDR3 reads TGTGCCAGCAGCCCCACCGGACAGGGGGTATTTGAGCAGTTCTTC.

The V call is TRBV6-5, the J call TRBJ2-5, with a tentative D call TRBD1 (6 bases). The CDR3 is 13 residues long. Trimming removed 5 bases from V and 5 bases from J, with 12 bases in between. Germline loops: CDR1 MNHEY, CDR2 SVGAGI. The CDR3 sequence is CASSPGHLETQYF. The CDR3 DNA follows: TGTGCCAGCAGTCCGGGACATCTGGAGACCCAGTACTTC.

The chain links TRBV9 to TRBJ2-7; D remains unclear. V lost 0 bases to trimming and J lost 0 bases, with 10 bases between them. CDR3 length equals 15 residues. Germline CDR1 and CDR2: SGDLS and YYNGEE. CDR3 sequence (DNA): TGTGCCAGCAGCGTAGGTTCAGGTCGCTCCTACGAGCAGTACTTC. Translated, it gives CASSVGSGRSYEQYF.

This chain joins TRBV7-2 and TRBJ2-1; D call uncertain. Looked up from germline, CDR1 is SGHTA and CDR2 is FQGNSA. Deletions cut 5 bases from V and 4 bases from J, with 9 bases between. This CDR3 has 13 residues. This CDR3 is CASSPAWYNEQFF. CDR3 coding DNA: TGTGCCAGCAGCCCAGCCTGGTACAATGAGCAGTTCTTC.

This clonotype was seen only a few times. The V gene is TRBV13, the J gene TRBJ2-7; D is undetermined. Germline values: CDR1 PRHDT, CDR2 FYEKMQ (reference sequence). V lost 5 bases and J lost 6, with 11 bases in between. This CDR3 is built from 12 residues. The CDR3 is CASSPPSGEQYF. CDR3 DNA sequence: TGTGCCAGCAGCCCCCCAAGTGGCGAGCAGTACTTC.

This sequence joins TRBV7-2 and TRBJ2-1, with TRBD2 matching over 10 bases. V lost 10 bases, J lost 1 base, and 7 bases stayed unmatched. Germline V gene data show CDR1 as SGHTA and CDR2 as FQGNSA. The CDR3 runs 15 residues. The CDR3, as DNA: TGTGCCACCCGTAGCGGGGGGATTTCCTACAATGAGCAGTTCTTC. Translated: CATRSGGISYNEQFF.

The CDR3 DNA follows: TGTGCCATCGGTTTTTACGGTGCCGAGCAGTACTTC. This encodes CAIGFYGAEQYF. The V and J genes are TRBV10-3 and TRBJ2-7; D uncertain. This CDR3 has 12 amino acids. CDR1 and CDR2 from the germline V gene are ENHRY and SYGVKD. V dropped 8 bases and J dropped 6 bases, with 14 bases sitting between them.

This clonotype was found many times. The J gene is TRBJ2-1, the V gene TRBV18, with a possible D match to TRBD2 (5 bases). V lost 0 bases to trimming and J lost 5 bases, with 20 bases between them. Germline V gene sequence: CDR1 KGHSH, CDR2 LQKENI. The CDR3 consists of 18 residues. For the CDR3, the DNA is TGTGCCAGCTCACCACCGTCCCACATCTTCATCGGGAACAATGAGCAGTTCTTC. The encoded protein is CASSPPSHIFIGNNEQFF.

J is TRBJ1-4 and V is TRBV7-8; D unresolved. The ends were cut back, 10 bases at V and 3 bases at J, with 12 bases in the middle. This CDR3 comprises 13 residues. CDR1 is SGHVS and CDR2 is FQNEAQ in the germline V gene. CDR3 sequence (DNA): TGTGCCACCCTCCGAGGTGCTAATGAAAAACTGTTTTTT. This encodes CATLRGANEKLFF.

The chain combines TRBV7-2 with TRBJ1-6; 7 bases fit TRBD1. J was trimmed by 7 bases and V by 1 base; bases with no gene match: 4. CDR1 and CDR2 (germline): SGHTA, FQGNSA. The CDR3 consists of 15 residues. The DNA for the CDR3 is TGTGCCAGCAGCTTAGGGTCAGGGGGAAATTCACCCCTCCACTTT. Protein: CASSLGSGGNSPLHF.

The chain employs TRBV29-1 and TRBJ1-1; D is uncertain. Germline CDR1 SQVTM, CDR2 ANQGSEA. The CDR3 has 15 residues. V lost 2 bases and J lost 6, with 19 bases in between. The CDR3 protein is CSVESGPGRLAEAFF. The CDR3 nucleotides are TGCAGCGTTGAATCAGGTCCAGGCCGTCTAGCTGAAGCTTTCTTT.

This clonotype was found a few times. The chain couples TRBV28 to TRBJ1-6; 11 nucleotides match TRBD1. The germline V gene has CDR1 MDHEN and CDR2 SYDVKM. Trimming took 6 bases from V and 11 from J; bases not matched to a gene: 6. There are 14 residues in the CDR3. The CDR3 region has the DNA TGTGCCAGCAGCCCGGGACAGGGGGGGACACCCCTCCACTTT. Translated: CASSPGQGGTPLHF. Full variable domain (remainder filled in from reference TRBV28 and TRBJ1-6): DVKVTQSSRYLVKRTGEKVFLECVQDMDHENMFWYRQDPGLGLRLIYFSYDVKMKEKGDIPEGYSVSREKKERFSLILESASTNQTSMYLCASSPGQGGTPLHFGNGTRLTVT.

This clonotype appeared many times. The chain joins TRBV7-6 to TRBJ2-7, with 10 nucleotides matching TRBD1. Germline values: CDR1 SGHVS, CDR2 FNYEAQ. V dropped 3 bases and J dropped 1; count of bases not matched to a gene: 3. The CDR3 spans 15 residues. CDR3 in amino acids: CASSLDRGFSYEQYF. The CDR3 DNA is TGTGCCAGCAGCTTGGACAGGGGGTTTTCCTACGAGCAGTACTTC.

This clonotype was found a few times. The chain recombines TRBV19 with TRBJ2-3, with 8 positions matching TRBD1. The CDR3 is 16 residues long. CDR1 and CDR2 from the germline V gene are LNHDA and SQIVND (reference sequence). V dropped 5 bases and J dropped 1; count of bases not matched to a gene: 8. CDR3 protein: CASSVPAGQGTDTQYF. The CDR3 region has the DNA TGTGCCAGTAGTGTCCCCGCGGGACAGGGCACAGATACGCAGTATTTT. The entire variable domain, with the rest obtained from reference TRBV19 and TRBJ2-3, is as follows: DGGITQSPKYLFRKEGQNVTLSCEQNLNHDAMYWYRQDPGQGLRLIYYSQIVNDFQKGDIAEGYSVSREKKESFPLTVTSAQKNPTAFYLCASSVPAGQGTDTQYFGPGTRLTVL.

In its sample, this clonotype was seen many times. This sequence joins TRBV6-2 or TRBV6-3 and TRBJ2-1; D is tentatively TRBD1 or TRBD2 (6 bases each). The CDR3 is 15 residues long. In germline, CDR1 is MNHEY, CDR2 SVGEGT. Trimming took off 5 bases at V and 4 bases at J, with 15 bases between the two ends. CDR3 coding DNA: TGTGCCAGCAGTCAGCTAGGGGGGCGATACAATGAGCAGTTCTTC. It is translated as CASSQLGGRYNEQFF.

This clonotype showed up just a few times. V usage is TRBV6-2 or TRBV6-3 and J usage is TRBJ1-2; D is uncertain. The germline gives CDR1 MNHEY, CDR2 SVGEGT. CDR3 length equals 12 residues. V dropped 2 bases and J dropped 8 bases, with 9 bases sitting between them. For the CDR3, the DNA is TGTGCCAGCAGTTACGGTCGAGCCGGCTACACCTTC. As protein: CASSYGRAGYTF.

The rearrangement links TRBV28 to TRBJ2-5, with 10 bases matching TRBD1. The germline V gene encodes CDR1 MDHEN and CDR2 SYDVKM. J lost 5 bases, V lost 5 bases, and 14 bases had no gene match. This CDR3 spans 17 amino acids. The chain's CDR3 is CASSPGGFGTGDETQYF. CDR3 DNA: TGTGCCAGCAGTCCGGGGGGATTCGGGACAGGGGATGAGACCCAGTACTTC.